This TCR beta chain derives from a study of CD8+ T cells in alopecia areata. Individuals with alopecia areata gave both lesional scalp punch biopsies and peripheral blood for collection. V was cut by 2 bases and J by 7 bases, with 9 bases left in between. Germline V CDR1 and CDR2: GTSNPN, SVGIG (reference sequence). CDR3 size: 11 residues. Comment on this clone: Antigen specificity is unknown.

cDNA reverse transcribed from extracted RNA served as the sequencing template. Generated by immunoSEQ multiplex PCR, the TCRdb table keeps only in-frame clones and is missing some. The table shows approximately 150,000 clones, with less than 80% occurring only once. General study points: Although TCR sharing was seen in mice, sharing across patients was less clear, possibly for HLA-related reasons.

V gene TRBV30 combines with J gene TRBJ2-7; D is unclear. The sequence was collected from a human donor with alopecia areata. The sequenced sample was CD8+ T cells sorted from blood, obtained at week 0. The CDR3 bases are TGTGCCTGGAGTTTAGGGTTGGAGCAGTACTTC. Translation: CAWSLGLEQYF.